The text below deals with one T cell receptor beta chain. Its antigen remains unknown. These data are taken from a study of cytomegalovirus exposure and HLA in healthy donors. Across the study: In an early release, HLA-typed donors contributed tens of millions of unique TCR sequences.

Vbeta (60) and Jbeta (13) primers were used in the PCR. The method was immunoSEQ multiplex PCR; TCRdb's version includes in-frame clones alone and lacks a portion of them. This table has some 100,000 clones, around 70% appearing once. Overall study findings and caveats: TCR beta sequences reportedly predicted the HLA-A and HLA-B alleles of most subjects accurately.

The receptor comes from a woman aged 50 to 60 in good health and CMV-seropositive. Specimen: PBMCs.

The CDR3 spells CASSIRSRGTDTQYF. CDR3 nucleotide sequence: TGCGCCAGCAGCATTAGGTCTAGAGGCACAGATACGCAGTATTTT. The chain has TRBV5-1 and TRBJ2-3; D ambiguous. Trimming took off 4 bases at V and 1 base at J, with 13 bases between the two ends. This CDR3 comprises 15 residues. The V gene's germline CDR1 is SGHRS and CDR2 YFSETQ. Looking up the rest from reference TRBV5-1 and TRBJ2-3 gives the full variable domain: KAGVTQTPRYLIKTRGQQVTLSCSPISGHRSVSWYQQTPGQGLQFLFEYFSETQRNKGNFPGRFSGRQFSNSRSEMNVSTLELGDSALYLCASSIRSRGTDTQYFGPGTRLTVL.